This TCR beta chain was recorded in a study of T-cell memory formation after mild COVID-19. Across the whole study: Each donor largely had its own TCR clusters.

This clonotype was counted between two and nine times. V lost 5 bases, J lost 5 bases, and 7 bases stayed unmatched. This CDR3 has 14 residues. TCR alpha and TCR beta cDNA libraries carrying sample barcodes and UMIs came from 5'RACE with constant-segment primers. TCRdb independently ran MiXCR on the 5' RACE reads; one entry per CDR3 protein. The repertoire holds nearly 110,000 distinct CDR3 sequences, with 13% to 15% as singletons. Material: PBMCs or a T cell subset sorted from them (not recorded which). The clonotype comes from a young man who had mild COVID-19 (a few samples of this study predate the infection). Cell type and time point are not known. This chain uses TRBV12-3 or TRBV12-4 with TRBJ2-5; 8 positions match TRBD2. The CDR3: CASSPPGGPETQYF. The CDR3, as DNA: TGTGCCAGCAGTCCCCCGGGGGGGCCGGAGACCCAGTACTTC.